The T cell receptor beta chain described here comes from a study of blood T cell repertoires in COVID-19. This CDR3 is built from 16 residues. CDR1 and CDR2 from the germline V gene are KGHDR and SFDVKD. V shed 1 base, J shed 4 bases, and the junction held 4 bases outside the gene matches. Clones were read by immunoSEQ multiplex PCR, and TCRdb kept only the in-frame ones, dropping some. Of 100,000 to 150,000 clones detected, just under 85% appear once; the ten largest clones hold about 15%. This clone has just one count. The TCR originated in a woman in her forties or fifties with acute or convalescent COVID-19. The sequenced sample consisted of peripheral blood. The V gene is TRBV24-1, the J gene TRBJ2-1; 9 nucleotides line up with TRBD1. The CDR3 protein is CATSDFGQGLYNEQFF. The CDR3 DNA reads TGTGCCACCAGTGATTTCGGACAGGGGCTGTACAATGAGCAGTTCTTC.